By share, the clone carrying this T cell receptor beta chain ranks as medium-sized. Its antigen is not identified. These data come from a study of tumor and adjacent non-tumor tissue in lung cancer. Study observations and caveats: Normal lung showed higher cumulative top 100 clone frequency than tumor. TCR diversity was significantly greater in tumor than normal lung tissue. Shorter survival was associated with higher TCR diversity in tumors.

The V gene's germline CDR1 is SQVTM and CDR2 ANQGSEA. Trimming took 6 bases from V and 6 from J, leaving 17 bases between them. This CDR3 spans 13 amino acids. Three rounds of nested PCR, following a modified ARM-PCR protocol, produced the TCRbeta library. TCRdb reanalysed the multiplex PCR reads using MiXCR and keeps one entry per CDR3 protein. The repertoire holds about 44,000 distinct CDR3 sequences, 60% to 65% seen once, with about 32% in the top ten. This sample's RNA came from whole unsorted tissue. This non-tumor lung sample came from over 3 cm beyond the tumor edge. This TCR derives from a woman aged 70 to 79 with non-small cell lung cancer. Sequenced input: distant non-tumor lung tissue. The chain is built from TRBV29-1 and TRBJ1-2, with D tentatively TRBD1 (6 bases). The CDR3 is CSVGHPEGDGYTF. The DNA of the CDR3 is TGCAGCGTGGGACATCCGGAAGGGGATGGCTACACCTTC.